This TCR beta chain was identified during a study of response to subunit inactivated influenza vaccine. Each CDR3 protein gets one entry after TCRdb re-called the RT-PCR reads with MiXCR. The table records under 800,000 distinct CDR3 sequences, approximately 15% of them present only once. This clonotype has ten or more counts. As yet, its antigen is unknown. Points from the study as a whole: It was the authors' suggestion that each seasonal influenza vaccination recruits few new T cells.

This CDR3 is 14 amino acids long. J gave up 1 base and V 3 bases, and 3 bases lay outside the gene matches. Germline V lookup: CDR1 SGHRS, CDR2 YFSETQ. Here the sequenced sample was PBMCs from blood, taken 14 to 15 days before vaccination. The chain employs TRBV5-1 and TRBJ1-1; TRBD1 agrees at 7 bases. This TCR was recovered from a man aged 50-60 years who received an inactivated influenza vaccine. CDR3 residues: CASSSGQENTEAFF. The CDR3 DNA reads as TGCGCCAGCAGCTCCGGACAGGAGAACACTGAAGCTTTCTTT.